The clone carrying this T cell receptor beta chain was seen repeatedly, ten times or more. What it binds is unknown. The source of the sample is a study of CD8 T cells in ankylosing spondylitis. Study-level points and caveats: There was a TCR beta motif, made of several highly homologous variants, that appeared characteristic of ankylosing spondylitis blood.

A single record per CDR3 protein comes from TCRdb applying MiXCR to the 5' RACE reads. The repertoire holds 250,000 or so distinct CDR3 sequences, with roughly a quarter as singletons. Sequencing was carried out using blood, either unsorted or a sorted T cell fraction (not recorded which). The receptor was isolated from a male donor with ankylosing spondylitis or in good health (not recorded which).

The CDR3 coding sequence is TGTGCCAGCAGCGTAGCCCCGGGACTTCAGCAGGGGACCCAGTACTTC. This sequence encodes CASSVAPGLQQGTQYF. The rearrangement links TRBV9 to TRBJ2-5, with D tentatively TRBD2 (6 bases). The V and J ends lost 0 bases and 7 bases respectively, with 19 bases between them. This CDR3 is built from 16 residues. Germline-derived CDR1 and CDR2 are SGDLS and YYNGEE.